What follows describes a single TCR beta chain. This clone's antigen is unknown. Per-base qualities were not stored, and no clone one base away is much larger. Other nucleotide sequences from this sample produce the same CDR3. The germline V gene (reference sequence) supplies CDR1 LNHDA and CDR2 SQIVND. The junction shows trimming of 3 bases on V and 2 bases on J, plus 11 bases between the germline ends. There are 14 amino acids in the CDR3, from cysteine to phenylalanine inclusive. The retained sequence is limited to the CDR3, 42 bases, with the frame set at the first base. Donors were healthy HIV-negative adults with no recently reported acute infections or vaccinations. Every donor was a Caucasian adult living in Nashville, Tennessee, USA. CD4+ T cells were enriched through magnetic negative selection, after which naive cells were positively selected on CD45RA and the remaining negative fraction served as the memory subset. Blood was collected by leukapheresis, and PBMCs were isolated by Ficoll-Histopaque density gradient centrifugation and then cryopreserved in liquid nitrogen vapor phase. Analytical flow cytometry was used to check the purity and quantity of every magnetically sorted T cell population. Genomic DNA was isolated from each sorted fraction and quantified by UV absorbance on a Nanodrop 2000c.

The data were taken from a study of shared clonotypes between healthy human individuals (TCRdb year 2020). About the investigation overall: The cohort comprised two women and a few men aged 18 to 49 years. For each donor, CD4 naive and CD4 memory were each given three plates, CD8 naive was given two plates, and CD8 memory was given one plate. Blood TCR repertoires of five healthy adults were deeply sequenced to estimate repertoire size and the extent of clonotype sharing between individuals. To increase sequencing depth and limit assay-specific biases, TCR repertoire library preparation and sequencing were carried out by different laboratories using diverse techniques. Each donor's leukapheresis produced roughly between about 0.8 and 10 billion PBMCs.

Overall results and qualifications from the work: Clonotypes shared by all four sorted-subset donors showed higher generation probabilities than non-shared clonotypes. Pairwise subsampling indicated that sequencing depth was expected to affect the degree of clonotype sharing among donors. When a handful of donors were compared, the shared fraction of clonotypes was about 5% for naive CD4, around 3.6% for naive CD8, more than 2% for memory CD4, and less than 0.45% for memory CD8. The genetic and exposure-history diversity represented was limited by the small number of donors. Naive subsets generally had larger estimated clonotype richness than memory subsets. Only blood was sampled, and tissue TCR repertoires likely differ from those in blood. Even with the large sequencing depth, rarefaction of the sorted-subset datasets indicated that sequencing was incomplete.

Using the deep immunoSEQ assay, TCR CDR3 regions were amplified from genomic DNA by multiplex PCR. For each cell subset, the extracted genomic DNA was distributed evenly across all wells of several immunoSEQ 96-well plates, and each plate served as one replicate. For sorted subsets, about 210 ng of genomic DNA, equivalent to 25,000 to 30,000 T cell genomes, went into each replicate PCR. The purified libraries were quantified using a Qubit 3.0 fluorometer, sized with a Bioanalyzer 2100, and then quantified again using the KAPA Library Quantification kit. Every immunoSEQ 96-well plate was sequenced on a separate single-read 150-cycle Illumina NextSeq 550 flow cell. The original pipeline was this. Because the immunoSEQ output included only junctional sequences and no quality scores, the filtering could not be the same as the filtering used for full-length reads. To assign V/J genes and CDR3, sequences were annotated against IMGT germline references using PyIR, a Python wrapper for IgBLAST v1.9. Reads with weak V/J assignments (E-value above 1e-6), missing CDR3, stop codons, out-of-frame junctions, or ambiguous translated residues were removed. V3J clonotypes were defined as sequences sharing an identical inferred V gene, J gene, and CDR3 amino acid sequence. The percentage overlap between two repertoires was calculated by dividing the number of shared unique clonotypes by the size of the smaller repertoire. RTK rarefaction, the Chao1 estimator, and Recon v2.1 estimates of unobserved clonotypes were used to assess repertoire richness. Generation probabilities were computed with OLGA for all TCRbeta clonotypes obtained by the gDNA method from a handful of donors. TCRdb's version of the immuneACCESS table is confined to in-frame rearrangements and falls short of the full clone set. An unresolved V gene accounts for under half of the shortfall where checked; the remainder is of unknown origin. That table gives V, J and clone size, and the DNA gave D and trimming. This sample is represented by 2 million to 3 million clones; 93% of them were singletons. The ten largest clones add up to 0.36% of the sample.

Sequencing used naive CD4+ T cells from PBMCs. The cell subset or site label here, explained by the study, means: CD45RA+ positively selected. This TCR was recovered from a man in his late teens or twenties in good health. Some clones in this sample may be carry-over from other donors' samples. The chain links TRBV19 with TRBJ2-7; the D gene may be TRBD1 or TRBD2, since each aligns over 5 bases. The CDR3 reads as follows: CASSIGRGAYEQYF. In nucleotides, the sequence is TGTGCCAGTAGTATTGGGAGAGGGGCCTACGAGCAGTACTTC.